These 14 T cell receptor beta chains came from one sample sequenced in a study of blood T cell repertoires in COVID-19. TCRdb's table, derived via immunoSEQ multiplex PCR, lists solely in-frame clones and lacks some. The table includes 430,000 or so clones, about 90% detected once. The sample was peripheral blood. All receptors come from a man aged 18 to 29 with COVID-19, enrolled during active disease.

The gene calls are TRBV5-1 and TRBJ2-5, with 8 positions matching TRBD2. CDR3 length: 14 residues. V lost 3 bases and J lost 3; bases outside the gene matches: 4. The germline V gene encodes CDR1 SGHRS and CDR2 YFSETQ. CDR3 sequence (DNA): TGCGCCAGCAGCTCGGCCGGGGGGGAAGAGACCCAGTACTTC. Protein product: CASSSAGGEETQYF.

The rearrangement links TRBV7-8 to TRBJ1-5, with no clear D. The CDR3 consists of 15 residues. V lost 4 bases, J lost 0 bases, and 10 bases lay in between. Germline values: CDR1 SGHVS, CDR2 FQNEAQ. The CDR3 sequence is CASSSRRFSNQPQHF. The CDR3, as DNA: TGTGCCAGCAGCTCCAGGCGATTTAGCAATCAGCCCCAGCATTTT.

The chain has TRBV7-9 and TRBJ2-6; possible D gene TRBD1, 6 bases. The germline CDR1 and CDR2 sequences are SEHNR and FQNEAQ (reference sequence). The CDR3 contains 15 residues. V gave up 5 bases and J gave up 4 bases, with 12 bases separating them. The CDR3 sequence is CASSATGRGANVLTF. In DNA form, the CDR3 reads TGTGCCAGCAGCGCCACAGGGCGCGGGGCCAACGTCCTGACTTTC.

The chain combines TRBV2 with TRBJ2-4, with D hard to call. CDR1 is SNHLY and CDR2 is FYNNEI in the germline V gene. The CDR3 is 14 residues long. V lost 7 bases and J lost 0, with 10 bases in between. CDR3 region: CASKLDIAKNIQYF. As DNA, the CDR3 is TGTGCCAGCAAACTTGATATAGCCAAAAACATTCAGTACTTC.

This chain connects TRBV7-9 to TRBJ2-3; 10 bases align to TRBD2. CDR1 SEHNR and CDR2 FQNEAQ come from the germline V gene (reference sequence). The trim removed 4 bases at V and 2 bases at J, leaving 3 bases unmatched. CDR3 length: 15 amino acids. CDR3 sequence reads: CASSSGTSVTDTQYF. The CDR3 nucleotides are TGTGCCAGCAGCTCGGGGACTAGCGTCACAGATACGCAGTATTTT.

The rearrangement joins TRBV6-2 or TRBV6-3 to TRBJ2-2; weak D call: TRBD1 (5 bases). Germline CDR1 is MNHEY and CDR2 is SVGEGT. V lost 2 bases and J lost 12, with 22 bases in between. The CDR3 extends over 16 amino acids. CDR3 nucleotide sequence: TGTGCCAGCAGTTACGTGGGGCCGCGATTGGGTGTGCAGCTGTTTTTT. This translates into CASSYVGPRLGVQLFF.

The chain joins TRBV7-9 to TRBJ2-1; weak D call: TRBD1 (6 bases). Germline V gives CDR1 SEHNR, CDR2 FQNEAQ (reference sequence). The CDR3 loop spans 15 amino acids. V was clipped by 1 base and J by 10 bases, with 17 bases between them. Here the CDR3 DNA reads TGTGCCAGCAGCTTAGGAAGGACAGAGTTGGAGGAGCAGTTCTTC. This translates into CASSLGRTELEEQFF.

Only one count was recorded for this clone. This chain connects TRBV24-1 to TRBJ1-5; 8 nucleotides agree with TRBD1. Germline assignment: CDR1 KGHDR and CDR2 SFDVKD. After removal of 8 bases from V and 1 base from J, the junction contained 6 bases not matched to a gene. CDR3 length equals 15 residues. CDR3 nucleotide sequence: TGTGCCACCAACACAGGGGGGGGGAGCAATCAGCCCCAGCATTTT. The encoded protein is CATNTGGGSNQPQHF.

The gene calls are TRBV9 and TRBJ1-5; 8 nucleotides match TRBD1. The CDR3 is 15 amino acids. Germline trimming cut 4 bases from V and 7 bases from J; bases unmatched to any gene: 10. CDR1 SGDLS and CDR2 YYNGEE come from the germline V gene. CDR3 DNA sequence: TGTGCCAGCAGCACAGGGGGGAATGCAGGCCAGCCCCAGCATTTT. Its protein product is CASSTGGNAGQPQHF.

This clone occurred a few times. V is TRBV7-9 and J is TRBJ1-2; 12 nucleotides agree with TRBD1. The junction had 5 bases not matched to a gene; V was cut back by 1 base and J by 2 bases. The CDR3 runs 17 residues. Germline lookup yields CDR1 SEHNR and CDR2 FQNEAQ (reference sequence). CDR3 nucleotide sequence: TGTGCCAGCAGCTTAGGAGGGACAGGGGGCAGAAACTATGGCTACACCTTC. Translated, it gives CASSLGGTGGRNYGYTF.

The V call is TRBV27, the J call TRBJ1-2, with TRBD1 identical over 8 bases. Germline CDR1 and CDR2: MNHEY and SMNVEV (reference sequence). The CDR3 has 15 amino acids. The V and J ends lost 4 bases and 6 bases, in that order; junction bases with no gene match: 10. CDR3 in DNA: TGTGCCAGCAGTTACGCTAGGACAGGGAAAGATGGCTACACCTTC. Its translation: CASSYARTGKDGYTF.

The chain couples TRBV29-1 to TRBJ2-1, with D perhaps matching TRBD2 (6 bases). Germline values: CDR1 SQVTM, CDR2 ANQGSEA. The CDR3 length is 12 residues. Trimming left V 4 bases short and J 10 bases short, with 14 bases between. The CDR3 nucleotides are TGCAGCGTTGCATCTAGCGCTTGGGAGCAGTTCTTC. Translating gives CSVASSAWEQFF.

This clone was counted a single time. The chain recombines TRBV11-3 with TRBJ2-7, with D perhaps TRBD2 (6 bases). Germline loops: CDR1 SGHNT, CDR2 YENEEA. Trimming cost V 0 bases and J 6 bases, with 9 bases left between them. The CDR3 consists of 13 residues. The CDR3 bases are TGTGCCAGCAGCTTAGAGAGGAGGGCCGAGCAGTACTTC. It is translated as CASSLERRAEQYF.

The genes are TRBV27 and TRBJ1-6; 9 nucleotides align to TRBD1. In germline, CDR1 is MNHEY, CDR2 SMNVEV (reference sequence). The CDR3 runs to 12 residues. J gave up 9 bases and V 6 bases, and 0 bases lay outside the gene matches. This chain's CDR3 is CASRDRGSPLHF. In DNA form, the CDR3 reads TGTGCCAGCAGGGACAGGGGTTCACCCCTCCACTTT.